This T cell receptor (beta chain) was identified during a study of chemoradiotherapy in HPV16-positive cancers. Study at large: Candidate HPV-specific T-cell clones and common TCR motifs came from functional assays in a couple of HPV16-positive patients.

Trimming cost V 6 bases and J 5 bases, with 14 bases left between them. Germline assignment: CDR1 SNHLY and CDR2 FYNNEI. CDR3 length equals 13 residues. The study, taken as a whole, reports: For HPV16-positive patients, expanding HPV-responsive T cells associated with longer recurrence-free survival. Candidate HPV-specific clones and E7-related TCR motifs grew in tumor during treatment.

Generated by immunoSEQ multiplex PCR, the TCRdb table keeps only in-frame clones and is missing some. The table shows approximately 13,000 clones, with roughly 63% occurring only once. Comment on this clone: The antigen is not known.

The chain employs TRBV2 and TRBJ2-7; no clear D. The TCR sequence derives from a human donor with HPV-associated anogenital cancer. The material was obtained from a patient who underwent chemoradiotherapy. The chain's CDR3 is CASRDPPGHEQYF. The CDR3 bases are TGTGCCAGCAGGGACCCCCCAGGCCACGAGCAGTACTTC. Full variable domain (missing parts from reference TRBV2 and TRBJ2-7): EPEVTQTPSHQVTQMGQEVILRCVPISNHLYFYWYRQILGQKVEFLVSFYNNEISEKSEIFDDQFSVERPDGSNFTLKIRSTKLEDSAMYFCASRDPPGHEQYFGPGTRLTVT.